This T cell receptor beta chain was captured by sequencing in a study of monozygotic twins with inflammatory bowel disease. Study-wide results and caveats: No repertoire similarity difference was seen between concordant and discordant twins; power was possibly limited. Other individuals had fewer clonotypes in common with IBD patients than with healthy twins, especially with disease activity. What may have added variability to patient repertoires is that immunosuppressive treatments differed.

The unique tags termed UMIs, each holding a 6-nucleotide sample barcode, were added by means of template switching. TCRdb reprocessed the 5' RACE reads and reports one entry per CDR3 protein, with no DNA. Recorded for this sample: approximately 400,000 distinct CDR3 sequences. There are 15 residues in the CDR3. CDR1 SGHTA and CDR2 FQGNSA come from the germline V gene. On this clonotype itself: Its cognate antigen is unknown.

Sequences were obtained from blood. This clonotype originated in a human donor with ulcerative colitis or Crohn's disease, or a healthy co-twin of an affected twin (not recorded which). The V call is TRBV7-2, the J call TRBJ1-2; as DNA is missing, the TRBD1 call by TCRdb cannot be tested. This chain's CDR3 is CASSLVGQGAYGYTF.